The 29 T cell receptor beta chains listed next were all sequenced from one sample in a study of blood T cell repertoires in COVID-19. The table came from immunoSEQ multiplex PCR; TCRdb's copy has only in-frame clones and leaves some out. The sample lists about 350,000 clones; approximately 89% were seen once. Sequencing used peripheral blood. The receptor source for this set is a woman aged 55-69 years with COVID-19, enrolled during active disease.

This clone was picked up a small number of times. The rearrangement joins TRBV30 to TRBJ2-7; 10 bases agree with TRBD1. In germline, CDR1 is GTSNPN, CDR2 SVGIG (reference sequence). V lost 4 bases to trimming and J lost 4 bases; unmatched junction nucleotides: 4. This CDR3 contains 13 residues. CDR3 nucleotide sequence: TGTGCCTGGACCATGGACAGGGGGTACGAGCAGTACTTC. Its protein product is CAWTMDRGYEQYF.

The chain combines TRBV5-5 with TRBJ1-1, with 8 bases identical to TRBD1. The V gene end was trimmed by 6 bases and the J gene end by 0 bases; junction bases not matched to a gene: 10. Per the germline V gene, CDR1 is SGHKS and CDR2 is YYEKEE (reference sequence). The CDR3 is made up of 16 amino acids. The CDR3 loop is CASTFRQGRLNTEAFF. The CDR3 DNA sequence: TGTGCCAGCACCTTCCGACAGGGGAGGTTGAACACTGAAGCTTTCTTT.

The chain has TRBV14 and TRBJ2-5; a weak D match, TRBD2 (7 bases). The V gene's germline CDR1 is SGHDN and CDR2 FVKESK. V was pared by 4 bases and J by 4 bases, with 13 bases between. The CDR3 totals 14 residues. CDR3 sequence (DNA): TGTGCCAGCAGCCGGAGGGGAGGGGGAGAGACCCAGTACTTC. Its translation: CASSRRGGGETQYF. The complete variable domain, with remaining parts taken from reference TRBV14 and TRBJ2-5, reads EAGVTQFPSHSVIEKGQTVTLRCDPISGHDNLYWYRRVMGKEIKFLLHFVKESKQDESGMPNNRFLAERTGGTYSTLKVQPAELEDSGVYFCASSRRGGGETQYFGPGTRLLVL.

The chain recombines TRBV4-2 with TRBJ1-1, with TRBD1 matching 9 bases. The germline CDR1 and CDR2 sequences are LGHNA and YNFKEQ. The CDR3 runs to 15 residues. V was pared by 3 bases and J by 0 bases, with 2 bases of the junction left unmatched. The CDR3 here is CASSQGQGLNTEAFF. For the CDR3, the DNA is TGTGCCAGCAGCCAGGGACAGGGCCTGAACACTGAAGCTTTCTTT.

As to this clone: Other DNA variants within this sample encode the same CDR3. The chain has TRBV30 and TRBJ1-1; 7 bases agree with TRBD1. Germline V lookup: CDR1 GTSNPN, CDR2 SVGIG (reference sequence). The length of the CDR3 is 14 residues. V was pared by 1 base and J by 4 bases, with 6 bases of the junction left unmatched. CDR3 loop: CAWSEYRGGTEAFF. The CDR3 DNA follows: TGTGCCTGGAGTGAATACAGGGGTGGCACTGAAGCTTTCTTT.

The rearrangement uses TRBV5-1 and TRBJ1-2, with a tentative D call TRBD1 (5 bases). This CDR3 contains 13 residues. The V gene lost 5 bases and the J gene lost 7 bases, with 15 bases spanning the gap. Germline CDR1 SGHRS, CDR2 YFSETQ. The chain's CDR3 is CASSNGGSGGYTF. CDR3 in DNA: TGCGCCAGCAGTAACGGGGGGAGTGGTGGCTACACCTTC.

The chain uses TRBV29-1 and TRBJ1-1; D might be TRBD1 (6 bases). The CDR3 totals 16 residues. CDR1 and CDR2 from the germline V gene are SQVTM and ANQGSEA. V shed 4 bases and J shed 11 bases, with 29 bases lying between them. The chain's CDR3 is CSVGGGPDPLVTRAFF. DNA for the CDR3: TGCAGCGTTGGGGGGGGGCCCGACCCACTAGTAACCAGGGCTTTCTTT.

The chain links TRBV19 to TRBJ1-5, with 7 bases fitting TRBD1. Germline assignment: CDR1 LNHDA and CDR2 SQIVND (reference sequence). This CDR3 contains 16 residues. Germline trimming cut 5 bases from V and 5 bases from J; bases unmatched to any gene: 12. This chain's CDR3 is CASSPDRALNHQPQHF. In DNA form, the CDR3 reads TGTGCCAGTAGTCCAGACAGGGCCCTTAATCATCAGCCCCAGCATTTT.

The chain combines TRBV6-5 with TRBJ2-2; 7 bases are a match to TRBD2. The CDR3 spans 15 residues. After removal of 6 bases from V and 6 bases from J, the junction contained 10 bases not matched to a gene. Germline-derived CDR1 and CDR2 are MNHEY and SVGAGI. CDR3 region: CASRGLRLASGELFF. The CDR3 DNA follows: TGTGCCAGCAGGGGCCTGAGACTAGCCTCCGGGGAGCTGTTTTTT.

The rearrangement links TRBV6-5 to TRBJ1-1, with 8 bases matching TRBD1. CDR1 MNHEY and CDR2 SVGAGI come from the germline V gene. V gave up 6 bases and J gave up 3 bases; unmatched junction bases: 6. The CDR3 loop spans 14 amino acids. Written as DNA, the CDR3 is TGTGCCAGCAGATCCAGGACAGGGTACACTGAAGCTTTCTTT. Translated, it gives CASRSRTGYTEAFF.

This chain connects TRBV2 to TRBJ2-7; D is unresolved. This CDR3 has 11 residues. Trimming took 5 bases from V and 7 from J, leaving 9 bases between them. Germline lookup yields CDR1 SNHLY and CDR2 FYNNEI. The DNA for the CDR3 is TGTGCCAGCAGTTACTCCATTGAGCAGTACTTC. Amino acids: CASSYSIEQYF.

V usage is TRBV9 and J usage is TRBJ1-1; perhaps TRBD1 as D (6 bases). This CDR3 is built from 14 residues. Looked up from germline, CDR1 is SGDLS and CDR2 is YYNGEE. V dropped 4 bases and J dropped 1 base, with 11 bases sitting between them. Written as DNA, the CDR3 is TGTGCCAGCAGCTTGTGGGGACAGAACACTGAAGCTTTCTTT. Protein: CASSLWGQNTEAFF.

The V gene is TRBV7-2, the J gene TRBJ1-5; no firm D call. Trimming pared 5 bases from V and 2 bases from J, leaving 16 bases between. The CDR3 has 16 amino acids. Germline V CDR1 and CDR2: SGHTA, FQGNSA. CDR3 loop: CASSLAGGSGNQPQHF. The CDR3 nucleotides read TGTGCCAGCAGCCTCGCCGGAGGTTCGGGCAATCAGCCCCAGCATTTT.

This chain uses TRBV10-1 with TRBJ2-1; perhaps TRBD2 as D (5 bases). The length of the CDR3 is 13 residues. Trimming stripped 7 bases from V and 8 bases from J, with 15 bases between. Germline V gene data show CDR1 as WNHNN and CDR2 as SYGVQD (reference sequence). CDR3 in DNA: TGCGCCAGCAAAAGGAGGCTTGGGGATGAGCAGTTCTTC. Translating gives CASKRRLGDEQFF.

The chain joins TRBV5-5 to TRBJ1-2; possibly TRBD1 for D (6 bases). Trimming left V 4 bases short and J 4 bases short, with 11 bases between. CDR3 size: 13 residues. CDR1 and CDR2 from the germline V gene are SGHKS and YYEKEE (reference sequence). For the CDR3, the DNA is TGTGCCAGCAGCCGGACAGAGGGCTATGGCTACACCTTC. Its protein product is CASSRTEGYGYTF. Variable domain in full (rest from reference TRBV5-5 and TRBJ1-2): DAGVTQSPTHLIKTRGQQVTLRCSPISGHKSVSWYQQVLGQGPQFIFQYYEKEERGRGNFPDRFSARQFPNYSSELNVNALLLGDSALYLCASSRTEGYGYTFGSGTRLTVV.

This clone turned up a few times. V gene TRBV19 combines with J gene TRBJ1-5; 9 bases fit TRBD1. The germline CDR1 and CDR2 sequences are LNHDA and SQIVND (reference sequence). V shed 6 bases and J 0 bases; nucleotides not matched to a gene: 6. The CDR3 runs 16 residues. The DNA for the CDR3 is TGTGCCAGTAGCGGGACAGGGCCCTATAGCAATCAGCCCCAGCATTTT. This translates into CASSGTGPYSNQPQHF.

The V call is TRBV3-1 (or the pseudogene TRBV3-2), the J call TRBJ2-7; 11 nucleotides line up with TRBD2. J was trimmed by 0 bases and V by 2 bases; bases with no gene match: 6. CDR1 and CDR2 from the germline V gene are LGHDT and YNNKEL (reference sequence). The CDR3 spans 17 residues. The CDR3: CASSQMRLAGRSYEQYF. The CDR3 DNA reads as TGTGCCAGCAGCCAAATGAGACTAGCGGGACGCTCCTACGAGCAGTACTTC.

This rearrangement joins TRBV6-5 to TRBJ2-5; TRBD2 matches 9 bases. V was clipped by 0 bases and J by 5 bases; unmatched bases: 4. The germline CDR1 and CDR2 sequences are MNHEY and SVGAGI. The CDR3 extends over 15 amino acids. In DNA, the CDR3 is TGTGCCAGCAGTTACTCTAGCGGGGGATTCGAGACCCAGTACTTC. Amino acid sequence: CASSYSSGGFETQYF.

The chain recombines TRBV5-1 with TRBJ2-3; a weak D match, TRBD2 (7 bases). The germline gives CDR1 SGHRS, CDR2 YFSETQ. The CDR3 sequence is 15 residues long. Trimming took off 5 bases at V and 2 bases at J, with 15 bases between the two ends. The CDR3 protein is CASRLGGGPTDTQYF. CDR3 DNA sequence: TGCGCCAGCAGGCTAGGGGGGGGCCCCACAGATACGCAGTATTTT. Using reference TRBV5-1 and TRBJ2-3 for the parts outside the CDR3, the full variable domain is KAGVTQTPRYLIKTRGQQVTLSCSPISGHRSVSWYQQTPGQGLQFLFEYFSETQRNKGNFPGRFSGRQFSNSRSEMNVSTLELGDSALYLCASRLGGGPTDTQYFGPGTRLTVL.

The sample holds a few counts of this clone. In DNA, the CDR3 is TGTGCCAGCAGTGAGTTTGGAGGCTCTGGGGCCAACGTCCTGACTTTC. Amino acid sequence: CASSEFGGSGANVLTF. The chain carries TRBV6-4 and TRBJ2-6, with D possibly TRBD2 on 5 matching bases. This CDR3 contains 16 residues. The germline V and J ends were trimmed by 3 bases and 0 bases, with 9 bases remaining between them. The germline CDR1 and CDR2 sequences are MRHNA and SNTAGT.

The chain employs TRBV27 and TRBJ1-6, with a possible D match to TRBD1 (5 bases). V was clipped by 6 bases and J by 7 bases, with 16 bases between them. Germline V gene data show CDR1 as MNHEY and CDR2 as SMNVEV (reference sequence). The CDR3 loop spans 15 amino acids. This chain's CDR3 is CASSSGGVRNSPLHF. CDR3 sequence (DNA): TGTGCCAGCAGCTCGGGGGGGGTCCGGAATTCACCCCTCCACTTT.

The chain combines TRBV5-1 with TRBJ2-3; 7 bases are a match to TRBD1. The germline V gene has CDR1 SGHRS and CDR2 YFSETQ. The CDR3 runs to 17 residues. V was clipped by 6 bases and J by 0 bases; unmatched bases: 13. CDR3 amino acids: CASTPGQTHYSTDTQYF. The CDR3 DNA is TGCGCCAGCACCCCGGGACAGACTCACTATAGCACAGATACGCAGTATTTT.

The V call is TRBV28, the J call TRBJ1-1, with a tentative D call TRBD1 (5 bases). The CDR3 extends over 11 amino acids. The V end was cut by 4 bases, the J end by 11 bases, with 11 bases between. The germline V gene has CDR1 MDHEN and CDR2 SYDVKM. CDR3 sequence (DNA): TGTGCCAGCAGTTCCGGCAGGGTGGCTTTCTTT. Protein sequence: CASSSGRVAFF.

The rearrangement uses TRBV5-4 and TRBJ2-5, with 8 bases identical to TRBD1. In germline, CDR1 is SGHNT, CDR2 YYREEE (reference sequence). CDR3 length: 14 residues. With V trimmed by 4 bases and J by 2 bases, 4 bases remained unmatched. The DNA of the CDR3 is TGTGCCAGCAGCAGAGGGACAGGACAAGAGACCCAGTACTTC. Translation gives CASSRGTGQETQYF. The full variable domain, with the rest looked up from reference TRBV5-4 and TRBJ2-5, is ETGVTQSPTHLIKTRGQQVTLRCSSQSGHNTVSWYQQALGQGPQFIFQYYREEENGRGNFPPRFSGLQFPNYSSELNVNALELDDSALYLCASSRGTGQETQYFGPGTRLLVL.

Turning to this clone: Other DNA sequences in this specimen translate into the identical CDR3. The chain employs TRBV6-5 and TRBJ1-1; D may be TRBD1 (5 bases). CDR3 length: 13 amino acids. The V end was cut by 10 bases, the J end by 3 bases, with 15 bases between. The germline CDR1 and CDR2 sequences are MNHEY and SVGAGI. The CDR3, as DNA: TGTGCCACCTACCGGGTCAGGGACACTGAAGCTTTCTTT. This encodes CATYRVRDTEAFF.

A few counts support this clone. V and J are TRBV27 and TRBJ2-1; 12 bases line up with TRBD2. The germline CDR1 and CDR2 sequences are MNHEY and SMNVEV (reference sequence). The ends lost 5 bases at V and 6 bases at J; junction bases unmatched: 5. The CDR3 is made up of 15 amino acids. CDR3: CASSPGLAGPNEQFF. In DNA form, the CDR3 reads TGTGCCAGCAGTCCGGGACTAGCGGGCCCCAATGAGCAGTTCTTC.

The chain couples TRBV7-8 to TRBJ2-3; 10 bases fit TRBD2. This CDR3 region has 14 residues. The V and J ends lost 4 bases and 4 bases, in that order; junction bases with no gene match: 2. Per the germline V gene, CDR1 is SGHVS and CDR2 is FQNEAQ. The CDR3 here is CASSWSGGADTQYF. DNA for the CDR3: TGTGCCAGCAGCTGGAGCGGGGGGGCAGATACGCAGTATTTT.

The chain is built from TRBV18 and TRBJ1-4; D call uncertain. Germline values: CDR1 KGHSH, CDR2 LQKENI. This CDR3 contains 13 residues. Trimming removed 3 bases at V and 1 base at J, with 3 bases between. Written as DNA, the CDR3 is TGTGCCAGCTCACCCCGAACTAATGAAAAACTGTTTTTT. This codes for CASSPRTNEKLFF.

The CDR3 DNA is TGTGCCAGCAGCTCCTACTCCTACGAGCAGTACTTC. It translates to CASSSYSYEQYF. This sequence joins TRBV3-1 (or the pseudogene TRBV3-2) and TRBJ2-7; D not resolved. Germline loops: CDR1 LGHDT, CDR2 YNNKEL (reference sequence). The CDR3 has 12 residues. V was clipped by 5 bases and J by 0 bases, with 5 bases between them.